This T cell receptor (beta chain) was recorded in a study of CD8+CD57+ T cells in acquired aplastic anemia (dated by TCRdb to 2016 to 2018). Regarding the study in general: DNA extracted from sorted CD4+ and CD8+ cells had a mean of about 3.2 ug, with a range of 0.2 to 27.4 ug. A CD8+CD57+ expansion meant a frequency higher than the mean frequency seen in healthy subjects.

This clonotype has ten or more counts. Its recognized antigen is unknown. No clone much larger than this one lies a single base away; base qualities are absent. V loses 1 base of germline sequence and J loses 8 bases, and the interval between the two ends is 14 bases. Measured from the cysteine to the phenylalanine, the CDR3 is 14 residues long. Only the CDR3 DNA stays, 42 bases, in frame from base 1. The germline V gene encodes CDR1 SEHNR and CDR2 FQNEAQ (reference sequence). Here is what the overall study found, with its caveats: Patients and healthy controls showed no significant difference in CD8+ Simpson's diversity (P=0.060). Roughly 30 CD8+ CDR3 sequences were found to be shared between patients and controls, but these sequences appeared to be highly expressed in patients and within the immunodominant clones of the patients.

Flow cytometry had shown CD8+CD57+ cell expansion in the patients selected for sequencing. All patients had severe acquired aplastic anemia diagnosed by International Study of Aplastic Anemia and Agranulocytosis and Camitta criteria. Patients had received no therapy at the time of blood sampling. TCR repertoires of sorted CD4+ and CD8+ blood T cells from severe aplastic anemia patients and healthy subjects were deep-sequenced in the study. Patients were enrolled under clinicaltrials.gov protocols 00001620, 01623167, 00001397, 00071045, 00081523 and 00961064 in the USA. Ficoll-Paque density gradient centrifugation was used to isolate peripheral blood mononuclear cells. Before DNA extraction, CD4+ and CD8+ T cells were sorted by FACS or by magnetic beads. Profiling of TCR beta VDJ combinations and CDR3 sequences used genomic DNA as the template. An Illumina HiSeq 2000 was the platform used for TCR repertoire sequencing. The paper's processing steps were these. TRBV/TRBJ rearrangement plots, CDR3 size and DJ length profiles, and Simpson's diversity index were used to evaluate the repertoires. The immunodominant clone was defined as the most abundant DNA sequence in deep sequencing data. CDR3 amino acid sequences were screened for sharing across subjects and were compared with published repertoires and the VDJdb database. TCRdb's own reprocessing of the public reads used fastp at Q25 and MiXCR and kept productive beta chains. Rows with a matching CDR3 protein are joined into one entry that keeps the most common DNA and genes. None of the V and J calls come from the authors' own analysis; TCRdb made them. This sample lists some 180,000 distinct CDR3 sequences; 50% to 65% were detected once. Clones ranked in the top ten supply 42% of the sample.

Sample: sorted CD4+, CD8+, or CD8+CD57+ T cells (not recorded which) from PBMCs. This receptor was taken from a human donor with aplastic anemia. The chain is made from TRBV7-9 and TRBJ1-2, with the D gene call left open. The sequence in DNA is TGTGCCAGCAGCTTAGGCCCAGCGGGGAACGGCTACACCTTC. It specifies CASSLGPAGNGYTF.